This T cell receptor (beta chain) was identified in a study of cytomegalovirus exposure and HLA in healthy donors. The CDR3 consists of 15 residues. Germline-derived CDR1 and CDR2 are SEHNR and FQNEAQ (reference sequence). Losses at the gene ends were 5 bases for V and 8 bases for J; bases not matched to a gene: 5. The PCR contained 60 Vbeta and 13 Jbeta primers. Clones were read by immunoSEQ multiplex PCR, and TCRdb kept only the in-frame ones, dropping some. This table has some 190,000 clones, roughly 80% appearing once. The chain couples TRBV7-9 to TRBJ2-1, with TRBD2 identical over 14 bases. The TCR was taken from a girl aged 10 to 17 in good health and CMV-seropositive. Sequenced material: PBMCs. The CDR3 here is CASSLGLAGVDEQFF. The CDR3 nucleotides are TGTGCCAGCAGCCTGGGACTAGCGGGAGTCGATGAGCAGTTCTTC.